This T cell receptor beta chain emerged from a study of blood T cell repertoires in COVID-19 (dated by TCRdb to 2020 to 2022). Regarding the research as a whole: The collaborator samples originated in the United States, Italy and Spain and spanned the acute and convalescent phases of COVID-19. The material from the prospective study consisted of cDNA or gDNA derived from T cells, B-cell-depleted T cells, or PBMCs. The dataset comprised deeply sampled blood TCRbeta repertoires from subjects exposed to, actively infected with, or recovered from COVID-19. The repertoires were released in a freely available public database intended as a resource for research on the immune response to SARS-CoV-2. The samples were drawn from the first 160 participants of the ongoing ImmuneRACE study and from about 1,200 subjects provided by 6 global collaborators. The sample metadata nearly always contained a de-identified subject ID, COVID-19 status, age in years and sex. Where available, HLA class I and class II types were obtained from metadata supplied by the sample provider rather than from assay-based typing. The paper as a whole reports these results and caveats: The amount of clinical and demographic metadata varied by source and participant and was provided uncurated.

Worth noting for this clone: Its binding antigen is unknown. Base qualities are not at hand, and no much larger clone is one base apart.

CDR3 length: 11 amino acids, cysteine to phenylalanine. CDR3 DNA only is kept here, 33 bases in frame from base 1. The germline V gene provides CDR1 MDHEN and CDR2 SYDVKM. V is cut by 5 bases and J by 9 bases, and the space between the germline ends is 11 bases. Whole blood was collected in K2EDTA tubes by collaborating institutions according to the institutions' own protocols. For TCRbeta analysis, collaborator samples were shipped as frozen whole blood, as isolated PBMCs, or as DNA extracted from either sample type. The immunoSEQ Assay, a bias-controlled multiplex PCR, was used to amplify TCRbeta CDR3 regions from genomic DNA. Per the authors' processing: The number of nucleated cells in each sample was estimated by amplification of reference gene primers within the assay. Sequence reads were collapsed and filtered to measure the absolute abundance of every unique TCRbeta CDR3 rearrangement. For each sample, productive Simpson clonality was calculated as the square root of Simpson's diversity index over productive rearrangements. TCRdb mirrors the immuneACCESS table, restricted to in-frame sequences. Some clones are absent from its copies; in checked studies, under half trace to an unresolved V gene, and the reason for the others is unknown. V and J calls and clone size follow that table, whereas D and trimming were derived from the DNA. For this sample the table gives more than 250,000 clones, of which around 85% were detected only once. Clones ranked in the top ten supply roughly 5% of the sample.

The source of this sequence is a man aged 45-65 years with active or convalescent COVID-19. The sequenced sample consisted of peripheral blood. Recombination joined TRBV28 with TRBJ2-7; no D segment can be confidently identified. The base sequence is TGTGCCAGCAGTACCTCTACGTCGCAGTACTTC. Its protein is CASSTSTSQYF.